The 11 T cell receptor beta chains below were found in one sample sequenced in a study of CD8 T cells in ankylosing spondylitis. Their antigen targets remain unknown. From the 5' RACE reads, TCRdb called clonotypes with MiXCR, one entry per CDR3 protein. The sample records about 510,000 distinct CDR3 sequences, approximately 5% being singletons. Whole-study results and caveats: Roughly eight highly homologous variants formed a TCR beta motif that appeared characteristic of ankylosing spondylitis blood.

The sequencing sample was made of blood, either unsorted or a sorted T cell fraction (not recorded which). These TCRs come from a male donor with ankylosing spondylitis.

This clonotype was detected many times. The chain links TRBV29-1 to TRBJ1-4; D gene uncertain. V lost 3 bases and J lost 7, with 12 bases in between. The CDR3 has 13 residues. Germline loops: CDR1 SQVTM, CDR2 ANQGSEA. The CDR3 region has the DNA TGCAGCGTTGATTTGGGTTGGGGTGAAAAACTGTTTTTT. It is translated as CSVDLGWGEKLFF.

The chain has TRBV7-9 and TRBJ2-5, with D possibly matching TRBD1 (5 bases). This CDR3 spans 15 amino acids. V lost 5 bases to trimming and J lost 4 bases, with 17 bases between them. Germline V gene lookup returns CDR1 SEHNR and CDR2 FQNEAQ (reference sequence). The CDR3 loop is CASSHSMGRLETQYF. The CDR3 DNA reads as TGTGCCAGCAGCCACAGCATGGGGCGGCTAGAGACCCAGTACTTC.

This rearrangement joins TRBV11-2 to TRBJ2-7; no clear D. CDR3 length equals 14 residues. Germline CDR1 SGHAT, CDR2 FQNNGV. V shed 2 bases and J shed 5 bases, with 13 bases lying between them. CDR3: CASSLINNPDEQYF. The CDR3 DNA follows: TGTGCCAGCAGCTTAATTAACAACCCTGACGAGCAGTACTTC.

This clonotype was seen ten or more times. V and J are TRBV15 and TRBJ1-5; D gene ambiguous. This CDR3 region has 15 residues. The V gene lost 0 bases and the J gene lost 8 bases, with 14 bases spanning the gap. Germline CDR1 reads LNHNV; CDR2 reads YYDKDF (reference sequence). CDR3 in DNA: TGTGCCACCAGCAGAGATCGTGAGGGTGGTAAGCCCCAGCATTTT. Its translation: CATSRDREGGKPQHF.

This clonotype was seen repeatedly, ten times or more. The chain is built from TRBV20-1 and TRBJ2-4; D is ambiguous. V was shortened by 2 bases and J by 3 bases, with 11 bases between the two germline ends. Per the germline V gene, CDR1 is DFQATT and CDR2 is SNEGSKA (reference sequence). The CDR3 has 14 amino acids. CDR3 in DNA: TGCAGTGCTAGACGTGGATGGGACAAAAACATTCAGTACTTC. It translates to CSARRGWDKNIQYF.

This chain joins TRBV6-2 or TRBV6-3 and TRBJ2-2; tentatively, D is TRBD2 (6 bases). Germline CDR1 and CDR2: MNHEY and SVGEGT. The CDR3 is made up of 14 amino acids. Trimming took off 7 bases at V and 11 bases at J, with 20 bases between the two ends. The CDR3 sequence is CASTGTVGIRELFF. In DNA, the CDR3 is TGTGCCAGCACCGGGACTGTCGGGATCAGAGAGCTGTTTTTT.

This clonotype was observed at least ten times. The V call is TRBV24-1, the J call TRBJ2-2, with 9 bases matching TRBD1. With 6 bases clipped from V and 6 bases from J, the junction kept 7 bases outside the gene matches. The germline gives CDR1 KGHDR, CDR2 SFDVKD. This CDR3 region has 15 residues. The CDR3 DNA reads TGTGCCACCAGTCCTTACAGGGGGCGAGCCGGGGAGCTGTTTTTT. Its translation: CATSPYRGRAGELFF.

This clonotype was observed many times. The V and J genes are TRBV4-3 and TRBJ1-2; possible D gene TRBD1, 5 bases. The length of the CDR3 is 15 residues. CDR1 is LGHNA and CDR2 is YSLEER in the germline V gene. The V and J ends lost 0 bases and 4 bases respectively, with 12 bases between them. CDR3: CASSQDTRVFYGYTF. DNA for the CDR3: TGCGCCAGCAGCCAAGATACCAGGGTCTTCTATGGCTACACCTTC.

This clonotype was detected ten times or more. V usage is TRBV20-1 and J usage is TRBJ2-1, with 10 bases aligning to TRBD2. The CDR3 runs to 15 residues. Germline CDR1 and CDR2: DFQATT and SNEGSKA (reference sequence). V dropped 6 bases and J dropped 7; count of bases not matched to a gene: 12. The CDR3 is CSAGSTSGTRNEQFF. DNA of the CDR3: TGCAGTGCGGGGTCCACTAGCGGGACGCGGAATGAGCAGTTCTTC.

This clonotype has ten or more counts. This chain links TRBV6-2 or TRBV6-3 with TRBJ2-3, with 8 bases identical to TRBD1. The germline V gene encodes CDR1 MNHEY and CDR2 SVGEGT. V shed 2 bases and J 2 bases; nucleotides not matched to a gene: 15. CDR3 length: 19 residues. The CDR3 DNA sequence: TGTGCCAGCAGTTACAATCACGGCAGGGGGCTACTACTCACAGATACGCAGTATTTT. It codes for CASSYNHGRGLLLTDTQYF.

This clonotype was recorded at least ten times. This chain links TRBV7-9 with TRBJ2-7; D might be TRBD2 (5 bases). The CDR3 is 13 residues long. Germline V gives CDR1 SEHNR, CDR2 FQNEAQ (reference sequence). V lost 4 bases and J 3 bases, leaving 10 bases between the germline ends. The CDR3 is CASSSGKGYEQYF. The CDR3 DNA reads as TGTGCCAGCAGCTCGGGGAAGGGCTACGAGCAGTACTTC.